This paragraph covers one T cell receptor (beta chain) sequence. This sample stems from a study of blood T cell repertoires in COVID-19. Study-wide background: Sites across the United States, Italy and Spain contributed samples from acute and convalescent COVID-19. Sources were T cells, B-cell-depleted T cells, or PBMCs; the material itself was cDNA or gDNA.

This CDR3 contains 18 residues. V gave up 1 base and J gave up 1 base; unmatched junction bases: 8. Per germline, CDR1 MNHEY and CDR2 SMNVEV (reference sequence). Authors' processing steps: Amplifying reference gene primers gave estimates of nucleated cell counts. Produced via immunoSEQ multiplex PCR; TCRdb's table is partial and in-frame only. V, J and clone size reflect that table, while D and trimming were determined from the DNA. The sample includes tens of thousands of clones, 85% to 95% seen only once; the top ten take approximately 4.1%. The receptor was isolated from a woman in her forties or fifties in a cohort sampled during active COVID-19. Input material: peripheral blood. The genes are TRBV27 and TRBJ2-2; the match to TRBD2 covers 8 bases. The CDR3 loop is CASSLFPRTSQNTGELFF. CDR3 nucleotides: TGTGCCAGCAGTTTATTTCCCCGGACTAGCCAGAACACCGGGGAGCTGTTTTTT.